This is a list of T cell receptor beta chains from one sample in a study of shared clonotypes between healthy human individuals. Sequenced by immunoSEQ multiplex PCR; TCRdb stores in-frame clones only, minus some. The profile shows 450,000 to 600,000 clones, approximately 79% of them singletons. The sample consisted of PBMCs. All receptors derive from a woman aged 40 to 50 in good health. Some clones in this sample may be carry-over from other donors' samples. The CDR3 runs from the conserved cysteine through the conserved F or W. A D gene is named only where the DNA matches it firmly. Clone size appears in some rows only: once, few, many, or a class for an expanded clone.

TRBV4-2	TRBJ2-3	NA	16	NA	TGTGCCAGCAGCCAAGAGCTTGGTGGGGGCACAGATACGCAGTATTTT	CASSQELGGGTDTQYF
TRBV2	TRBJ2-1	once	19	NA	TGTGCCAGCAGTGAAGCGCTTTTTGGGCTAGCTGGGATCTACAATGAGCAGTTCTTC	CASSEALFGLAGIYNEQFF
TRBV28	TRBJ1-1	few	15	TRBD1	TGTGCCAGCAGTTGGGACAGGTTATCGAACACTGAAGCTTTCTTT	CASSWDRLSNTEAFF
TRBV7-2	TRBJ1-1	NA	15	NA	TGTGCCAGCAGCCCACCCCCGGACGGGAACACTGAAGCTTTCTTT	CASSPPPDGNTEAFF
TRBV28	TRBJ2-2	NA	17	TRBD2	TGTGCCAGCAGCAGCGGAGGTTTAGCGGGAGAGGCCGGGGAGCTGTTTTTT	CASSSGGLAGEAGELFF
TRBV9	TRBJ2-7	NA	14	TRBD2	TGTGCCAGCAGCCGACTAGCGGGAGACGGCGAGCAGTACTTC	CASSRLAGDGEQYF
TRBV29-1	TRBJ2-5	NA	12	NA	TGCAGCGTTGAGGACCGGGAGGAGACCCAGTACTTC	CSVEDREETQYF
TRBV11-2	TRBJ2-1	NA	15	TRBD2	TGTGCCAGCAGCTTACGCGGGAGTTCCTACAATGAGCAGTTCTTC	CASSLRGSSYNEQFF
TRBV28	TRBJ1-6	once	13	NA	TGTGCCAGCAGTTTATATACAGCTTCACCCCTCCACTTT	CASSLYTASPLHF
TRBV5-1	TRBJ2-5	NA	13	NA	TGCGCCAGCAGCTTCATAGTCCAAGAGACCCAGTACTTC	CASSFIVQETQYF
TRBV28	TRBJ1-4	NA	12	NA	TGTGCCAGCAGGGCCTCTAATGAAAAACTGTTTTTT	CASRASNEKLFF
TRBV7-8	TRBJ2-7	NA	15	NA	TGTGCCACGGGGGCGGGGACACCTAACTCCTACGAGCAGTACTTC	CATGAGTPNSYEQYF
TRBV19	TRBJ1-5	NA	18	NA	TGTGCCAGTGCCCCGAGACAGAAGATCCCCCCTAGCAATCAGCCCCAGCATTTT	CASAPRQKIPPSNQPQHF
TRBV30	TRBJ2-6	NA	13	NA	TGTGCCTGGAGTGTAGCTGGGGCCAACGTCCTGACTTTC	CAWSVAGANVLTF
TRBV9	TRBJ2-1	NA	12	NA	TGTGCCAGCAGCGTGGGGATAGGAGAGCAGTTCTTC	CASSVGIGEQFF